What follows are 28 T cell receptor beta chains derived from one specimen sequenced in a study of blood T cells in healthy people across ages. A J-beta primer mix and a sample-barcoded 5' primer were used in a second PCR of roughly 7 to 12 cycles. TCRdb re-analysed the 5' RACE reads in MiXCR, keeping a single row per CDR3 protein. The sample has around 710,000 distinct CDR3 sequences; roughly 45% are singletons. The source material was blood. These receptors originate from an older woman in good health.

The rearrangement links TRBV4-2 to TRBJ2-4; D gene unclear. Gene TRBJ2-7 matches the end of the DNA better, so the J call may be wrong. The CDR3 loop spans 15 amino acids. Germline V gene data show CDR1 as LGHNA and CDR2 as YNFKEQ. The CDR3 DNA is TGTGCCAGCAGCCAAGATGGACGGCAAGGATACGAGCAGTACTTC. It specifies CASSQDGRQGYEQYF.

The chain links TRBV9 to TRBJ2-1; the D is unclear. Germline values: CDR1 SGDLS, CDR2 YYNGEE. Trimming left V 0 bases short and J 8 bases short, with 9 bases between. The CDR3 contains 13 residues. CDR3 loop: CASSVADEYEQFF. CDR3 DNA: TGTGCCAGCAGCGTAGCCGACGAGTATGAGCAGTTCTTC.

The chain carries TRBV10-3 and TRBJ2-3; D is unclear. The V and J ends lost 4 bases and 2 bases respectively, with 10 bases between them. The CDR3 runs to 14 residues. CDR1 and CDR2 (germline): ENHRY, SYGVKD. The CDR3 coding sequence is TGTGCCATCAGTGCCGACCAAAACACAGATACGCAGTATTTT. Translating gives CAISADQNTDTQYF.

This clonotype was picked up one time. A much larger clone is a single base away; this may be a read error. The V gene is TRBV4-2, the J gene TRBJ1-2, with D hard to call. CDR1 and CDR2 (germline): LGHNA, YNFKEQ. This CDR3 is built from 12 residues. CDR3 loop: CASGQQIYGYTF. In DNA, the CDR3 is TGTGCCAGCGGCCAACAAATCTATGGCTACACCTTC.

This chain links TRBV5-1 with TRBJ2-7, with D perhaps being TRBD1 or TRBD2 (5 bases each). Trimming stripped 4 bases from V and 3 bases from J, with 17 bases between. The CDR3 runs 15 residues. In germline, CDR1 is SGHRS, CDR2 YFSETQ. Written as DNA, the CDR3 is TGCGCCAGCAGCCCCCCAGGGCAGGGACGCTACGAGCAGTACTTC. Residues: CASSPPGQGRYEQYF. Full variable domain (remainder filled in from reference TRBV5-1 and TRBJ2-7): KAGVTQTPRYLIKTRGQQVTLSCSPISGHRSVSWYQQTPGQGLQFLFEYFSETQRNKGNFPGRFSGRQFSNSRSEMNVSTLELGDSALYLCASSPPGQGRYEQYFGPGTRLTVT.

This clonotype was seen repeatedly, ten times or more. The gene calls are TRBV18 and TRBJ2-7; D call uncertain. Germline-derived CDR1 and CDR2 are KGHSH and LQKENI. The CDR3 extends over 14 amino acids. Trimming took off 0 bases at V and 0 bases at J, with 6 bases between the two ends. The CDR3 region is CASSPPGLSYEQYF. The CDR3 nucleotides are TGTGCCAGCTCACCACCGGGTCTCTCCTACGAGCAGTACTTC.

V is TRBV28 and J is TRBJ2-7, with a tentative D call TRBD1 (5 bases). Gene TRBJ2-4 matches the end of the DNA better, so the J call may be wrong. The germline V gene encodes CDR1 MDHEN and CDR2 SYDVKM. The length of the CDR3 is 13 residues. The CDR3 bases are TGTGCCAGCAGCCAGGGTGGGCAAAACATTCAGTACTTC. Translated, it gives CASSQGGQNIQYF.

The chain employs TRBV10-3 and TRBJ1-2; D may be TRBD1 (6 bases). CDR1 ENHRY and CDR2 SYGVKD come from the germline V gene. Trimming removed 6 bases at V and 5 bases at J, with 19 bases between. This CDR3 has 15 residues. Written as DNA, the CDR3 is TGTGCCATCAGCCCAGAGGGGGACGGGAGATATGGCTACACCTTC. Translation: CAISPEGDGRYGYTF.

The V gene is TRBV25-1, the J gene TRBJ2-3; a weak D match, TRBD2 (5 bases). Germline lookup yields CDR1 MGHDK and CDR2 SYGVNS. Trimming removed 4 bases at V and 0 bases at J, with 14 bases between. There are 16 residues in the CDR3. CDR3 in DNA: TGTGCCAGCAGTGCAACTGGACTCAGAAGCACAGATACGCAGTATTTT. Protein sequence: CASSATGLRSTDTQYF.

This clonotype was recorded at least ten times. J is TRBJ2-7 and V is TRBV20-1; D might be TRBD1 or TRBD2, each matching 6 bases. V lost 6 bases and J 5 bases, leaving 20 bases between the germline ends. CDR1 and CDR2 from the germline V gene are DFQATT and SNEGSKA (reference sequence). CDR3 length equals 14 residues. In DNA, the CDR3 is TGCAGTGCACCGAAGTCGGGGGCTGTCCACGAGCAGTACTTC. Translating it yields CSAPKSGAVHEQYF.

A few counts support this clonotype. This rearrangement joins TRBV5-1 to TRBJ2-5, with TRBD1 identical over 8 bases. V dropped 5 bases and J dropped 5; count of bases not matched to a gene: 8. Germline V lookup: CDR1 SGHRS, CDR2 YFSETQ. The CDR3 contains 14 residues. CDR3 in DNA: TGCGCCAGCAGGGACGACAGGGGTAGTGAGACCCAGTACTTC. This translates into CASRDDRGSETQYF.

This clonotype was seen a few times. J is TRBJ2-3 and V is TRBV20-1, with 10 bases that match TRBD2. Germline V gene sequence: CDR1 DFQATT, CDR2 SNEGSKA (reference sequence). The CDR3 loop spans 16 amino acids. Unmatched junction bases numbered 14, after V lost 5 bases and J lost 6 bases. The CDR3 DNA sequence: TGCAGTGCTGGGGCGACTAGCGGGCGAGGTCGGGATACGCAGTATTTT. Amino acids: CSAGATSGRGRDTQYF.

This clonotype was seen more than once but under ten times. The chain links TRBV28 to TRBJ2-5; 13 bases align to TRBD2. The trim removed 6 bases at V and 5 bases at J, leaving 6 bases unmatched. CDR3 length: 15 residues. Germline CDR1 and CDR2: MDHEN and SYDVKM. The CDR3 is CASSQLAGGLETQYF. In DNA, the CDR3 is TGTGCCAGCAGCCAACTAGCGGGGGGGCTCGAGACCCAGTACTTC.

The rearrangement links TRBV7-6 to TRBJ1-4, with unresolved D. CDR3 length: 15 amino acids. Trimming took 2 bases from V and 8 from J, leaving 15 bases between them. Germline-derived CDR1 and CDR2 are SGHVS and FNYEAQ. The CDR3 nucleotides read TGTGCCAGCAGCTTAACCCTCACTGAGCGCGAAAAACTGTTTTTT. Translated, it gives CASSLTLTEREKLFF. The full variable domain, its missing parts supplied by reference TRBV7-6 and TRBJ1-4, is GAGVSQSPRYKVTKRGQDVALRCDPISGHVSLYWYRQALGQGPEFLTYFNYEAQQDKSGLPNDRFSAERPEGSISTLTIQRTEQRDSAMYRCASSLTLTEREKLFFGSGTQLSVL.

J is TRBJ2-1 and V is TRBV27; the match to TRBD2 covers 10 bases. The CDR3 length is 20 residues. Trimming cost V 5 bases and J 0 bases; bases outside gene matches: 16. Germline V gene data show CDR1 as MNHEY and CDR2 as SMNVEV (reference sequence). In DNA, the CDR3 is TGTGCCAGCAGTAGACCAATAAACTTAGCGGGAGGCCCCTCCTACAATGAGCAGTTCTTC. It encodes CASSRPINLAGGPSYNEQFF.

This chain links TRBV7-3 with TRBJ2-1; TRBD1 agrees at 9 bases. The CDR3 sequence is 15 residues long. Germline lookup yields CDR1 SGHTA and CDR2 FQGTGA. Trimming cost V 2 bases and J 8 bases; bases outside gene matches: 7. The CDR3 reads CASSLSGQGWDEQFF. The CDR3, as DNA: TGTGCCAGCAGCTTATCAGGACAGGGGTGGGATGAGCAGTTCTTC. Supplemented by reference TRBV7-3 and TRBJ2-1, the full variable domain reads GAGVSQTPSNKVTEKGKYVELRCDPISGHTALYWYRQSLGQGPEFLIYFQGTGAADDSGLPNDRFFAVRPEGSVSTLKIQRTERGDSAVYLCASSLSGQGWDEQFFGPGTRLTVL.

About this clonotype: A junction boundary mismatches the germline segment, possibly from a read error. This chain connects TRBV6-2 or TRBV6-3 to TRBJ2-3; D is possibly TRBD2 (6 bases). Germline-derived CDR1 and CDR2 are MNHEY and SVGEGT. CDR3 length: 12 residues. The CDR3 sequence is CTSRRLEDTQYF. The CDR3, as DNA: TGTACCAGCAGAAGACTAGAAGATACGCAGTATTTT.

About this clonotype: One base away lies a much larger clone, so this may be a sequencing read error. The V and J genes are TRBV7-9 and TRBJ2-3; TRBD1 might be the D (5 bases). Germline lookup yields CDR1 SEHNR and CDR2 FQNEAQ (reference sequence). The CDR3 is 15 residues long. CDR3 coding DNA: TGTGCCAGCAGCTTAGAGAGCCAGGGAACAGATACGCGGTATTTT. It yields the protein CASSLESQGTDTRYF.

This clonotype was recorded many times. This chain links TRBV20-1 with TRBJ2-3; 7 bases fit TRBD2. CDR1 and CDR2 from the germline V gene are DFQATT and SNEGSKA (reference sequence). The V segment lost 2 bases and the J segment 8 bases; nucleotides outside the gene matches: 7. The CDR3 extends over 13 amino acids. In nucleotides, the CDR3 is TGCAGTGCTAGACCAAGACCGGGGGGTACGCAGTATTTT. Translated, it gives CSARPRPGGTQYF.

This clonotype was seen only a few times. V gene TRBV7-2 combines with J gene TRBJ2-5, with TRBD2 identical over 11 bases. Germline-derived CDR1 and CDR2 are SGHTA and FQGNSA. V was clipped by 6 bases and J by 0 bases; unmatched bases: 3. The CDR3 has 15 amino acids. For the CDR3, the DNA is TGTGCCAGCAGGAGACTAGCGGGGAACCAAGAGACCCAGTACTTC. Protein product: CASRRLAGNQETQYF.

V gene TRBV7-2 combines with J gene TRBJ2-7; tentatively, D is TRBD1 (5 bases). This CDR3 is 16 amino acids long. The V and J ends lost 2 bases and 7 bases respectively, with 21 bases between them. CDR1 and CDR2 (germline): SGHTA, FQGNSA. This CDR3 is CASSLIGNSGANEQYF. CDR3 sequence (DNA): TGTGCCAGCAGCTTAATTGGGAATAGTGGGGCCAATGAGCAGTACTTC. The full variable domain, rest sourced from reference TRBV7-2 and TRBJ2-7, is GAGVSQSPSNKVTEKGKDVELRCDPISGHTALYWYRQSLGQGLEFLIYFQGNSAPDKSGLPSDRFSAERTGGSVSTLTIQRTQQEDSAVYLCASSLIGNSGANEQYFGPGTRLTVT.

About this clonotype: A much more abundant neighbour one base away suggests this may be a read error. The V call is TRBV12-3 or TRBV12-4, the J call TRBJ2-5; 10 bases are shared with TRBD2. The CDR3 covers 16 residues. The CDR3 DNA sequence: TGTGCCAGCAGTAGCCGGACTAGCGGACACCAAGGGACCCAGTACTTC. Protein sequence: CASSSRTSGHQGTQYF.

The chain uses TRBV20-1 and TRBJ2-7; TRBD1 aligns across 7 bases. Trimming took 5 bases from V and 2 from J; bases not matched to a gene: 3. Germline CDR1 DFQATT, CDR2 SNEGSKA (reference sequence). The CDR3 sequence is 12 residues long. CDR3 residues: CSASQGTYEQYF. The CDR3 DNA is TGCAGTGCTTCACAGGGGACCTACGAGCAGTACTTC.

This chain joins TRBV30 and TRBJ1-1; D gene ambiguous. The CDR3 is made up of 13 amino acids. CDR1 and CDR2 from the germline V gene are GTSNPN and SVGIG (reference sequence). V lost 2 bases and J 1 base, leaving 8 bases between the germline ends. The CDR3 nucleotides are TGTGCCTGGAGTAGGCAGCAGAACACTGAAGCTTTCTTT. The encoded protein is CAWSRQQNTEAFF.

This clonotype was seen ten or more times. The chain carries TRBV4-3 and TRBJ2-2; D gene unclear. Germline V CDR1 and CDR2: LGHNA, YSLEER. The CDR3 covers 15 residues. The V end was cut by 0 bases, the J end by 2 bases, with 7 bases between. CDR3 DNA sequence: TGCGCCAGCAGCCAAGAGGACGGTAACACCGGGGAGCTGTTTTTT. Its translation: CASSQEDGNTGELFF.

This chain uses TRBV28 with TRBJ2-7; D possibly corresponds to TRBD1 (6 bases). The better agreement between TRBJ2-5 and the DNA end casts doubt on the J call. The germline V gene encodes CDR1 MDHEN and CDR2 SYDVKM. CDR3 length: 16 amino acids. The CDR3 DNA reads TGTGCCAGCAGTTTCCGCTCGACAGGTAGTGGAGAGACCCAGTACTTC. Its protein is CASSFRSTGSGETQYF.

This rearrangement joins TRBV3-1 to TRBJ2-3; TRBD2 matches at 7 bases. Trimming removed 4 bases from V and 2 bases from J; junction bases left unmatched: 6. The CDR3 totals 15 residues. CDR1 is LGHDT and CDR2 is YNNKEL in the germline V gene (reference sequence). This CDR3 is CASSLGTNPTDTQYF. The CDR3 DNA reads TGTGCCAGCAGCCTCGGGACTAACCCCACAGATACGCAGTATTTT.

V usage is TRBV3-1 and J usage is TRBJ1-2, with TRBD1 matching over 8 bases. The junction had 4 bases not matched to a gene; V was cut back by 1 base and J by 0 bases. Germline V lookup: CDR1 LGHDT, CDR2 YNNKEL (reference sequence). The CDR3 consists of 16 residues. DNA of the CDR3: TGTGCCAGCAGCCAAGTCTCAGGGGGCACTAACTATGGCTACACCTTC. Protein product: CASSQVSGGTNYGYTF.